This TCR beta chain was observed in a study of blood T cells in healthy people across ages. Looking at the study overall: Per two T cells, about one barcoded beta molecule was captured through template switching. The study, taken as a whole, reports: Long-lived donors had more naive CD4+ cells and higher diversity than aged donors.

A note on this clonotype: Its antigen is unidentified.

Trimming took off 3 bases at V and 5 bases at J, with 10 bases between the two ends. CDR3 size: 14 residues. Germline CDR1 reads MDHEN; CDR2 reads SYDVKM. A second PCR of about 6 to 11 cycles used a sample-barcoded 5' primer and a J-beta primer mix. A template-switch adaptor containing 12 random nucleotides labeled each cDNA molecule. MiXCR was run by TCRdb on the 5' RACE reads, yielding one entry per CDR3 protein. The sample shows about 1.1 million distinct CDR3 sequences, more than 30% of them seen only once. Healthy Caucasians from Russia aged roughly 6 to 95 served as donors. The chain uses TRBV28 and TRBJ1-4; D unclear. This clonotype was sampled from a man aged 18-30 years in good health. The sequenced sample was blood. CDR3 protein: CASSFPGENEKLFF. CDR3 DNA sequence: TGTGCCAGCAGTTTTCCTGGGGAAAATGAAAAACTGTTTTTT.